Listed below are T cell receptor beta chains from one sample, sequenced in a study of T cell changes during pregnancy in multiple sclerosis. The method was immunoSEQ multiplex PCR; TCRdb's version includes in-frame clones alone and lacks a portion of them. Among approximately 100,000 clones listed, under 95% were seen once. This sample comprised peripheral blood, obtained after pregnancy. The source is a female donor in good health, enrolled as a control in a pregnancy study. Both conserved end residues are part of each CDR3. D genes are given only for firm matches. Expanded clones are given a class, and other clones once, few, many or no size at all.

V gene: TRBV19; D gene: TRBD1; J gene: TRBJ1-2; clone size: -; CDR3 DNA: TGTGCCAGCGCGCAAGCCCACACAGGGGGGAACGGCTACACCTTC; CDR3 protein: CASAQAHTGGNGYTF
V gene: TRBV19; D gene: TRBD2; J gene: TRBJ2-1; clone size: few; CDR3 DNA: TGTGCCAGTAGTACGCTTCAAGGGACTAGCGGGAGAGGTGAGCAGTTCTTC; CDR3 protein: CASSTLQGTSGRGEQFF
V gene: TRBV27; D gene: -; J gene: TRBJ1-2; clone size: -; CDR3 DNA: TGTGCCAGCAGTTTTCTCGTCGGACACGTTGGCTACACCTTC; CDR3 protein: CASSFLVGHVGYTF
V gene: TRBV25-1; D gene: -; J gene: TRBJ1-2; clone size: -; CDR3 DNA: TGTGCCAGCAGTGTAGCCGGGGGGAATGGCTACACCTTC; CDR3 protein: CASSVAGGNGYTF
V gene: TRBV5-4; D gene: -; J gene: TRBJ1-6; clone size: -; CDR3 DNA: TGTGCCAGCAGCCAGGAAGCAAATTCACCCCTCCACTTT; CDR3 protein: CASSQEANSPLHF
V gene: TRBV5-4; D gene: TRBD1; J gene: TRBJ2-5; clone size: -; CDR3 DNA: TGTGCCAGCAGCTCGCCCCGGATAGGACAGGGGGCAGAGACCCAGTACTTC; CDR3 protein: CASSSPRIGQGAETQYF
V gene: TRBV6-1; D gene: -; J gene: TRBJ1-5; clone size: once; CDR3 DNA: TGTGCCAGCAGTGAGGGCACCCGGGGGAATCAGCCCCAGCATTTT; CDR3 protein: CASSEGTRGNQPQHF
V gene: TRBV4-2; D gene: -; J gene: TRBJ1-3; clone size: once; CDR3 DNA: TGTGCCAGCAGCCAAGATACAGGGACATCTGGAAACACCATATATTTT; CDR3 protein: CASSQDTGTSGNTIYF
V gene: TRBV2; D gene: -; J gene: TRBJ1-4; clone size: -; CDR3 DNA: TGTGCCAGCGGAAAGGGGGCAACTAATGAAAAACTGTTTTTT; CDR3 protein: CASGKGATNEKLFF
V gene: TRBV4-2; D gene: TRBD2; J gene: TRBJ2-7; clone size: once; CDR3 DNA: TGTGCCAGCAGCCAAGCAGTAGCGGGAGGGCCCTTAGTCTACGAGCAGTACTTC; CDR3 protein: CASSQAVAGGPLVYEQYF
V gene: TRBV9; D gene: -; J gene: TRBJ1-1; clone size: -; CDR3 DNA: TGTGCCAGCAGCGTTGCAGGGCGGGGGACTGAAGCTTTCTTT; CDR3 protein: CASSVAGRGTEAFF
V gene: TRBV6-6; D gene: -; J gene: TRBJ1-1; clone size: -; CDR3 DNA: TGTGCCAGCAGTTACTCGGGGCTCACTGAAGCTTTCTTT; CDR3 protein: CASSYSGLTEAFF
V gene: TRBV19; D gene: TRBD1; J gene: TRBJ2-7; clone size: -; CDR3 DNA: TGTGCCAGTAGTATAATAGGCTTGTCAGGGGGTCGGTCCTACGAGCAGTACTTC; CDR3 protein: CASSIIGLSGGRSYEQYF
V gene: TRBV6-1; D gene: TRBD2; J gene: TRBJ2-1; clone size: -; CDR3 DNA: TGTGCCAGCAGTGCCTCTTTAGCGGGAGTTTACAATGAGCAGTTCTTC; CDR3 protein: CASSASLAGVYNEQFF
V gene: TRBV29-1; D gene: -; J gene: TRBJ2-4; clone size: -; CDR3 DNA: TGCAGCGCCATGGAAAGCAGGTCGAAAAACATTCAGTACTTC; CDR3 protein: CSAMESRSKNIQYF
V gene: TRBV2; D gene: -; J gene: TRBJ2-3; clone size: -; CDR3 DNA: TGTGCCAGCGGGGGGCGGGAGTGGGTCGATACGCAGTATTTT; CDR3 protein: CASGGREWVDTQYF
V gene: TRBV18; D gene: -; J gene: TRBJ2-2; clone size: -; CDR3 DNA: TGTGCCAGCTCACCAGGGGGCGCGGCCGGGGAGCTGTTTTTT; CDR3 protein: CASSPGGAAGELFF
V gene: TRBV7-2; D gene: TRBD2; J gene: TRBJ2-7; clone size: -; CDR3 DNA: TGTGCCAGCAGCTTCACTAGCGACAGTGGCTACGAGCAGTACTTC; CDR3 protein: CASSFTSDSGYEQYF
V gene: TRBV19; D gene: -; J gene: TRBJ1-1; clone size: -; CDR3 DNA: TGTGCCAGTAGTCAAATCGGGGGAAGCACTGAAGCTTTCTTT; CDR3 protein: CASSQIGGSTEAFF
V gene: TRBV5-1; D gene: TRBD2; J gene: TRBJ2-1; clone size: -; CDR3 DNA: TGCGCCAGCAGCTGGGGACTAGCGGGAGGGCTTAATGAGCAGTTCTTC; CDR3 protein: CASSWGLAGGLNEQFF
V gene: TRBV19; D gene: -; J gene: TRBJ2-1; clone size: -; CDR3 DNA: TGTGCCACCAGGGGCGGGAGAACCTACAATGAGCAGTTCTTC; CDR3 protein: CATRGGRTYNEQFF
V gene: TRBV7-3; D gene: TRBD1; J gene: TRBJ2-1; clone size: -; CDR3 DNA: TGTGCCAGCAGCTTAATTAGGGACAGGACCCCCAAGCAGTTCTTC; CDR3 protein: CASSLIRDRTPKQFF
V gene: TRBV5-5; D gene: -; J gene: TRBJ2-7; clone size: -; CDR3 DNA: TGTGCCAGCAGCTTGACGCAGGGGGGAGACTACGAGCAGTACTTC; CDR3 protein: CASSLTQGGDYEQYF